This T cell receptor (beta chain) comes out of a study of blood T cell repertoires in COVID-19. Study-level information: Whether acute or convalescent, the COVID-19 samples came from the United States, Italy and Spain. T cells, B-cell-depleted T cells, or PBMCs supplied cDNA or gDNA.

In the original workflow: The authors estimated nucleated cell counts from reference gene primer amplification. Repertoires were generated with immunoSEQ multiplex PCR, while TCRdb's copy carries only in-frame clones and drops some. The D gene and trimming were derived from the DNA, and the V and J assignments and clone size from that table. The sample has roughly 73,000 clones, about 88% seen once; the top ten hold more than 2.5%. In germline, CDR1 is MNHEY, CDR2 SVGAGI. After removal of 4 bases from V and 3 bases from J, the junction contained 5 bases not matched to a gene. This CDR3 is built from 16 residues.

The TCR was taken from a man aged 65-85 years with active or convalescent COVID-19. This rearrangement joins TRBV6-5 to TRBJ2-3; TRBD2 matches 12 bases. The sequenced material came from peripheral blood. CDR3 nucleotides: TGTGCCAGCAGTTCCCTGACTAGCGGGGGAACAGATACGCAGTATTTT. Its translation: CASSSLTSGGTDTQYF.